This T cell receptor beta chain emerged from a study of cytomegalovirus exposure and HLA in healthy donors. PCR amplification relied on 60 Vbeta primers (plus 13 Jbeta primers). Measured with immunoSEQ multiplex PCR; TCRdb has only the in-frame clones, and not every one. The sample consists of 250,000 to 300,000 clones, 70% to 90% of them appearing once. Study conclusions and caveats: Equally common other TCR beta chains were less clonally expanded than HLA-associated ones, a later analysis found. Later analysis suggested links between common viral pathogens and several top significant clusters. TCR beta sequences reportedly predicted most subjects' HLA-A and HLA-B alleles accurately.

In regard to this clone: Its matching antigen is unknown.

Deletions cut 5 bases from V and 0 bases from J, with 14 bases between. This CDR3 is built from 16 residues. Per germline, CDR1 MDHEN and CDR2 SYDVKM. Sequencing was carried out using PBMCs. The TCR sequence derives from a woman between 40 and 50 years old in good health and CMV-seropositive. The genes are TRBV28 and TRBJ2-1; TRBD2 is a possible D gene (5 bases). CDR3 loop: CASSPGGLSSYNEQFF. CDR3 DNA: TGTGCCAGCAGTCCCGGAGGCCTAAGCTCCTACAATGAGCAGTTCTTC.